A single sample is the source of the 14 T cell receptor beta chains below, sequenced in a study of CXCR4 blockade with PD-1 therapy in pancreatic cancer. Repertoires were generated with immunoSEQ multiplex PCR, while TCRdb's copy carries only in-frame clones and drops some. Seen here are 6,000 or so clones, under 40% observed once, and the top ten hold about an eighth. Sequencing was performed on tumor tissue. The receptors shown here come from a human donor with pancreatic ductal adenocarcinoma.

The V and J genes are TRBV28 and TRBJ2-3, with 7 bases lining up with TRBD1. Germline values: CDR1 MDHEN, CDR2 SYDVKM. V was pared by 5 bases and J by 6 bases, with 11 bases of the junction left unmatched. CDR3 length equals 15 residues. CDR3 nucleotide sequence: TGTGCCAGCAGTCCATTACCGGGACAGTCCGATACGCAGTATTTT. Amino acid sequence: CASSPLPGQSDTQYF.

There are a few counts of this clone. The gene calls are TRBV9 and TRBJ1-2, with D possibly matching TRBD1 (6 bases). With 1 base removed from V and 8 bases from J, the gap between germline ends came to 12 bases. Germline CDR1 is SGDLS and CDR2 is YYNGEE. The CDR3 has 13 amino acids. The CDR3 is CASSVTQGLGYTF. CDR3 sequence (DNA): TGTGCCAGCAGCGTAACACAGGGATTAGGCTACACCTTC.

The CDR3 DNA sequence: TGTGCCATGGGTGGGAGCGGTAACACCGGGGAGCTGTTTTTT. Translated: CAMGGSGNTGELFF. The rearrangement links TRBV12-2 to TRBJ2-2; the D segment call TRBD2 is taken from the table without a DNA check. TRBV12-2 is assigned pseudogene status. The CDR3 length is 14 residues.

This chain uses TRBV29-1 with TRBJ2-1; 7 bases align to TRBD2. The CDR3 has 12 amino acids. In germline, CDR1 is SQVTM, CDR2 ANQGSEA. The junction had 5 bases not matched to a gene; V was cut back by 6 bases and J by 6 bases. CDR3 DNA sequence: TGCAGCGTGGAGCGGGGACGCAATGAGCAGTTCTTC. Its translation: CSVERGRNEQFF.

Only a few counts were recorded for this clone. The junction departs from germline at one end; a sequencing error may be responsible. J is TRBJ1-2 and V is TRBV12-5, with D tentatively TRBD1 (5 bases). The CDR3 is 13 residues long. CDR1 and CDR2 from the germline V gene are LGHNT and FRNRAP. The CDR3 protein is CASTQSLGRGARF. The CDR3, as DNA: TGTGCCAGCACCCAGTCGCTGGGGCGCGGGGCTAGGTTC. The variable domain in full, completed from reference TRBV12-5 and TRBJ1-2, reads DARVTQTPRHKVTEMGQEVTMRCQPILGHNTVFWYRQTMMQGLELLAYFRNRAPLDDSGMPKDRFSAEMPDATLATLKIQPSEPRDSAVYFCASTQSLGRGARFGSGTRLTVV.

This clone has more than one count but fewer than ten. The rearrangement links TRBV5-1 to TRBJ2-7, with D perhaps TRBD1 (6 bases). The CDR3 runs to 14 residues. V lost 3 bases and J 0 bases, leaving 10 bases between the germline ends. The germline V gene has CDR1 SGHRS and CDR2 YFSETQ. CDR3 residues: CASSWDTASYEQYF. DNA of the CDR3: TGCGCCAGCAGCTGGGACACCGCCTCCTACGAGCAGTACTTC.

J is TRBJ2-7 and V is TRBV19; 7 bases map to TRBD2. J gave up 0 bases and V 6 bases, and 5 bases lay outside the gene matches. CDR3 length equals 14 residues. The germline gives CDR1 LNHDA, CDR2 SQIVND (reference sequence). CDR3 sequence: CASSMGGYSYEQYF. The CDR3 DNA reads TGTGCCAGTAGCATGGGGGGGTACTCCTACGAGCAGTACTTC.

The rearrangement uses TRBV5-1 and TRBJ2-5, with 7 bases matching TRBD1. The CDR3 length is 14 residues. V lost 4 bases and J lost 1; bases outside the gene matches: 4. The germline gives CDR1 SGHRS, CDR2 YFSETQ. CDR3 sequence reads: CASSPGTAQETQYF. The DNA for the CDR3 is TGCGCCAGCAGCCCGGGGACAGCCCAAGAGACCCAGTACTTC.

The rearrangement joins TRBV1 to TRBJ1-4. TRBV1 is annotated as a pseudogene. This CDR3 has 15 residues. This chain's CDR3 is CASSQDQTANEKLFF. The CDR3 DNA is TGCGCCAGCAGCCAAGATCAAACAGCGAATGAAAAACTGTTTTTT.

V is TRBV19 and J is TRBJ2-2; D is unresolved. Per the germline V gene, CDR1 is LNHDA and CDR2 is SQIVND (reference sequence). V lost 8 bases to trimming and J lost 4 bases, with 11 bases between them. The length of the CDR3 is 13 residues. The CDR3 region has the DNA TGTGCCAGTGCCCCACAGATCACCGGGGAGCTGTTTTTT. It translates to CASAPQITGELFF.

This clone has just a few counts. The chain combines TRBV29-1 with TRBJ2-5; D is unclear. The CDR3 length is 15 residues. Trimming removed 0 bases from V and 5 bases from J, with 16 bases in between. Looked up from germline, CDR1 is SQVTM and CDR2 is ANQGSEA. The CDR3 region has the DNA TGCAGCGTTGAAGAATTTTCCGGCGCTCGGGAGACCCAGTACTTC. This sequence encodes CSVEEFSGARETQYF.

In this sample, this clone is medium-sized. The chain has TRBV11-3 and TRBJ1-3; the D is unclear. CDR3 length: 15 amino acids. Per germline, CDR1 SGHNT and CDR2 YENEEA. Trimming left V 5 bases short and J 0 bases short, with 11 bases between. CDR3 residues: CASSPLGSSGNTIYF. As DNA, the CDR3 is TGTGCCAGCAGCCCCCTGGGAAGCTCTGGAAACACCATATATTTT.

This chain connects TRBV6-8 to TRBJ2-7, with 8 nucleotides matching TRBD2. Germline V gives CDR1 MNHGY, CDR2 SAAAGT. The CDR3 sequence is 14 residues long. The junction had 14 bases not matched to a gene; V was cut back by 10 bases and J by 6 bases. CDR3 sequence: CAIRGSGSLGEQYF. Here the CDR3 DNA reads TGTGCCATCAGGGGCAGCGGGAGTTTGGGCGAGCAGTACTTC.

This clone was recorded a few times. V is TRBV28 and J is TRBJ2-5, with 7 bases that match TRBD1. Germline CDR1 and CDR2: MDHEN and SYDVKM. V was pared by 5 bases and J by 2 bases, with 5 bases of the junction left unmatched. The CDR3 sequence is 14 residues long. The CDR3 region is CASSQGQVQETQYF. The CDR3 nucleotides are TGTGCCAGCAGTCAAGGACAGGTACAAGAGACCCAGTACTTC.